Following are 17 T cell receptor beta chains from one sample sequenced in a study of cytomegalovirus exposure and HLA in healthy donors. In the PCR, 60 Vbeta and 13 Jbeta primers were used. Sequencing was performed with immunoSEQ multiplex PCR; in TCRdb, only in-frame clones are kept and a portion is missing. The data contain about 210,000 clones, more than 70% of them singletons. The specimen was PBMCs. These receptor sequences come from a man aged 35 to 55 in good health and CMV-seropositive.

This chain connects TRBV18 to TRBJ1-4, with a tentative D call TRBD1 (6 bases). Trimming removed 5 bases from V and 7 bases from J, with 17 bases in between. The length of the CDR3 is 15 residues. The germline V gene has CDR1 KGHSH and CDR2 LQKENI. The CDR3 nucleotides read TGTGCCAGCTCAGCTGCGGGGGCGAGGCGTGAAAAACTGTTTTTT. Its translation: CASSAAGARREKLFF.

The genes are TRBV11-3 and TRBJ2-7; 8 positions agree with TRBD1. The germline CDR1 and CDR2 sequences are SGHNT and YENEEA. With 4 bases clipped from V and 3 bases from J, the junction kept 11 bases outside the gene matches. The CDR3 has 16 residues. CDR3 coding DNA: TGTGCCAGCAGCTCCCTACAGGGGGTCGTAGGCTACGAGCAGTACTTC. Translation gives CASSSLQGVVGYEQYF.

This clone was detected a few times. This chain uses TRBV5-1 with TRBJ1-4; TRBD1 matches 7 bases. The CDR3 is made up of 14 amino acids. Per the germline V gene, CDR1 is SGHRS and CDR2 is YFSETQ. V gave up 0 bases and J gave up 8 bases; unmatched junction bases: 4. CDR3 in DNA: TGCGCCAGCAGCTTGGGACAGGGCCACGAAAAACTGTTTTTT. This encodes CASSLGQGHEKLFF.

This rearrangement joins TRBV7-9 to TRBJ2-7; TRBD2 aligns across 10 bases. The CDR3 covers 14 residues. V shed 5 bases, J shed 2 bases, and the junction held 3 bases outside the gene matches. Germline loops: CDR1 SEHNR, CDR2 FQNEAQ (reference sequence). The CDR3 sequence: CASSLTSGTYEQYF. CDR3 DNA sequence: TGTGCCAGCAGCCTCACTAGCGGGACCTACGAGCAGTACTTC.

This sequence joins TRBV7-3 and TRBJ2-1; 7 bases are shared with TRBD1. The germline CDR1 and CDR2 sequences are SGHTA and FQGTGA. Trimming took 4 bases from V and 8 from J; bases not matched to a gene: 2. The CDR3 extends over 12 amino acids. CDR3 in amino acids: CASSSQGYEQFF. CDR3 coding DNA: TGTGCCAGCAGCTCACAGGGGTATGAGCAGTTCTTC.

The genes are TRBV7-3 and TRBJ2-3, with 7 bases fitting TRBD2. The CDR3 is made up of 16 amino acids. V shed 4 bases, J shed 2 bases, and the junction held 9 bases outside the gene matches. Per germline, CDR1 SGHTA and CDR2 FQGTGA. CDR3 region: CASSSLVSGDTDTQYF. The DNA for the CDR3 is TGTGCCAGCAGCTCATTGGTCAGCGGGGACACAGATACGCAGTATTTT. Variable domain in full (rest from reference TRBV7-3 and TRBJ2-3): GAGVSQTPSNKVTEKGKYVELRCDPISGHTALYWYRQSLGQGPEFLIYFQGTGAADDSGLPNDRFFAVRPEGSVSTLKIQRTERGDSAVYLCASSSLVSGDTDTQYFGPGTRLTVL.

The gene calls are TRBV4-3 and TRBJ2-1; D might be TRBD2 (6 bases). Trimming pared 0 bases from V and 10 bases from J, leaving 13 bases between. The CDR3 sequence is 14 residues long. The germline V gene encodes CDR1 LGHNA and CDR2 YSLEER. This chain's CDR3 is CASSQELLAPEQFF. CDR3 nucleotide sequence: TGCGCCAGCAGCCAAGAGCTACTAGCCCCCGAGCAGTTCTTC.

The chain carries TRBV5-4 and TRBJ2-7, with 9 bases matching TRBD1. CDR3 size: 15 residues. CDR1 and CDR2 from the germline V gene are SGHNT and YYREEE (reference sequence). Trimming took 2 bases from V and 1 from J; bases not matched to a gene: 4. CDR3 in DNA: TGTGCCAGCAGCTTACAGGGGGCAGCGTCCTACGAGCAGTACTTC. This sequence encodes CASSLQGAASYEQYF.

The CDR3 DNA reads TGCGCCAGCACCCCGGCGGGGTCAGCATCCTACAATGAGCAGTTCTTC. Encoded protein: CASTPAGSASYNEQFF. This chain connects TRBV5-1 to TRBJ2-1, with D possibly being TRBD2 (6 bases). The germline gives CDR1 SGHRS, CDR2 YFSETQ. The CDR3 extends over 16 amino acids. V was trimmed by 6 bases and J by 1 base, leaving 17 bases between them.

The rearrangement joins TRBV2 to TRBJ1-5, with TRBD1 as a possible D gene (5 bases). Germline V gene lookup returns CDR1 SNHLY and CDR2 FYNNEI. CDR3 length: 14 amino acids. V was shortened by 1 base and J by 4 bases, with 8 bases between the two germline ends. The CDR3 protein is CASSEGTHNQPQHF. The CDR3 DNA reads TGTGCCAGCAGTGAAGGGACACATAATCAGCCCCAGCATTTT.

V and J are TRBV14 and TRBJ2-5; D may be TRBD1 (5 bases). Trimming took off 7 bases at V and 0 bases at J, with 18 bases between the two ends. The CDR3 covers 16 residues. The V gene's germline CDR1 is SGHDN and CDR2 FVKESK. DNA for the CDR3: TGTGCCAGCATCCCCCCCGATAGGGGCCACCAAGAGACCCAGTACTTC. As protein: CASIPPDRGHQETQYF.

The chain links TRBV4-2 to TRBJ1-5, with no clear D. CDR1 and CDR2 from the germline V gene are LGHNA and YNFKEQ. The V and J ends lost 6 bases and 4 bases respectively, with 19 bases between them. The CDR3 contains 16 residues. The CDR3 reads CASSLSREAENQPQHF. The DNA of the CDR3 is TGTGCCAGCAGTCTCTCTAGGGAGGCGGAGAATCAGCCCCAGCATTTT.

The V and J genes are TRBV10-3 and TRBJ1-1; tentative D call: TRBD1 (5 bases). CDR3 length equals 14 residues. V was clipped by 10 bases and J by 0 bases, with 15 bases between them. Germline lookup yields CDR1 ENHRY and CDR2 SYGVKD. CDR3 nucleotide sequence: TGTGCCAGCTTGACGGGGGGTCTGAACACTGAAGCTTTCTTT. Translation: CASLTGGLNTEAFF.

CDR3: CASSLGIWGGSYNEQFF. The CDR3 region has the DNA TGTGCCAGCAGCTTAGGAATTTGGGGAGGCTCCTACAATGAGCAGTTCTTC. The chain links TRBV7-2 to TRBJ2-1; TRBD2 is a possible D gene (6 bases). V was shortened by 1 base and J by 0 bases, with 13 bases between the two germline ends. The CDR3 length is 17 residues. CDR1 and CDR2 (germline): SGHTA, FQGNSA.

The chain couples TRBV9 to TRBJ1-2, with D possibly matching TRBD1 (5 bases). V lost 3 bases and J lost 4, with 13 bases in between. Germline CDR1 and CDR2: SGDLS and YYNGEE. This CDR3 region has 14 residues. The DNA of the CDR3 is TGTGCCAGCAGCGGGGGGGAGGGCCTCTATGGCTACACCTTC. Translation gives CASSGGEGLYGYTF.

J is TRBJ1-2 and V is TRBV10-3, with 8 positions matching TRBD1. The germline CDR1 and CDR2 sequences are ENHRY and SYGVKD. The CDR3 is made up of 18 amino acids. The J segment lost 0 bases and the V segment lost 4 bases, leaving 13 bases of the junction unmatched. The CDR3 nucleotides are TGTGCCATCAGTGCTTCAACAGGGGGGTCAGGGGCTAACTATGGCTACACCTTC. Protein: CAISASTGGSGANYGYTF.

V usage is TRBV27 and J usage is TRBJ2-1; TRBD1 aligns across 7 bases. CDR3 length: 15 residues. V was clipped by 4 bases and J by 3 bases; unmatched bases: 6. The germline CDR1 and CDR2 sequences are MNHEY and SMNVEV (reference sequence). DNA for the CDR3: TGTGCCAGCAGTTGGGTGACAGGGATCTACAATGAGCAGTTCTTC. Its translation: CASSWVTGIYNEQFF.